The sequence of this TCR beta chain was determined in a study of a mutant IDH1 vaccine in newly diagnosed glioma. Overall study context: Patients' prior therapy spanned radiotherapy, temozolomide, or both; most underwent both.

This CDR3 comprises 13 residues. Looked up from germline, CDR1 is SGHRS and CDR2 is YFSETQ. The germline V and J ends were trimmed by 2 bases and 2 bases, with 6 bases remaining between them. Produced via immunoSEQ multiplex PCR; TCRdb's table is partial and in-frame only. Of about 51,000 clones detected, about 74% appear once; the ten largest clones hold 1.5% to 2%. Described time point: baseline, week 1 (first vaccination visit). The sample's treatment: pre-vaccination baseline after standard-of-care therapy. Overall study results and limits: Across multiple MHC alleles, around 92% of patients had vaccine-induced responses.

A word on this clone: What it binds is unknown.

The sequences come from PBMCs, collected from a glioma patient treated with radiotherapy, temozolomide or both. The V gene is TRBV5-1, the J gene TRBJ2-3; no clear D. The receptor's source is a woman aged 35 to 49 with glioma. CDR3 coding DNA: TGCGCCAGCAGCTTTCCACCCACAGATACGCAGTATTTT. Its translation: CASSFPPTDTQYF.